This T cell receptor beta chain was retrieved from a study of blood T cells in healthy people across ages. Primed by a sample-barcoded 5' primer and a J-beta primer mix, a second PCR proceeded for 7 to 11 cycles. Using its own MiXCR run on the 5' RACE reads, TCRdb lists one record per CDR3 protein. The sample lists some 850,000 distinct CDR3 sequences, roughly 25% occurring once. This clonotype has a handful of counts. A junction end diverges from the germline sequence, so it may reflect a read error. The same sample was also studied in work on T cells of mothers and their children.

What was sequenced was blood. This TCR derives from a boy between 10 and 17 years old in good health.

CDR3 amino acids: CVTSRDRRGGLQEETQYF. CDR3 nucleotides: TGTGTCACCAGCAGAGATCGGCGGGGGGGCCTTCAGGAGGAGACCCAGTACTTC. This chain joins TRBV15 and TRBJ2-5, with 9 bases lining up with TRBD2. CDR3 length equals 18 residues. Looked up from germline, CDR1 is LNHNV and CDR2 is YYDKDF (reference sequence). Complete variable domain (other parts from reference TRBV15 and TRBJ2-5): DAMVIQNPRYQVTQFGKPVTLSCSQTLNHNVMYWYQQKSSQAPKLLFHYYDKDFNNEADTPDNFQSRRPNTSFCFLDIRSPGLGDTAMYLCVTSRDRRGGLQEETQYFGPGTRLLVL.